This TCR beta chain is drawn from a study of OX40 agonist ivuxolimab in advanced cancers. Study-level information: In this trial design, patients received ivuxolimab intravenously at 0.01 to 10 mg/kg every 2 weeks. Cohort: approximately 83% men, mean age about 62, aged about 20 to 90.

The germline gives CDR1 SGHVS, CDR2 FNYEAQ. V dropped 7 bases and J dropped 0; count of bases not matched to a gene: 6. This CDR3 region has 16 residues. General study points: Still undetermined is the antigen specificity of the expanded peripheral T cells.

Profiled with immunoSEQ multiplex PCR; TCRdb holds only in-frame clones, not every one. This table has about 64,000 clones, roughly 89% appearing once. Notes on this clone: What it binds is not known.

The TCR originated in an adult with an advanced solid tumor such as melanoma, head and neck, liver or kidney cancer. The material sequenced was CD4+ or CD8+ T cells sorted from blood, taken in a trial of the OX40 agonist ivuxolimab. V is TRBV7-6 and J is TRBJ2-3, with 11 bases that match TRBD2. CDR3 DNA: TGTGCCAGCACCGATAGCGGGAGGGGTAGCACAGATACGCAGTATTTT. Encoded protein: CASTDSGRGSTDTQYF.